This T cell receptor beta chain was captured in a study of blood T cell repertoires in COVID-19. Study overall: Samples representing acute and convalescent COVID-19 were sourced from the United States, Italy and Spain. Sample material is recorded as cDNA or gDNA derived from T cells, B-cell-depleted T cells, or PBMCs.

Study processing details: Amplification from reference gene primers served as the basis for estimated nucleated cell counts. TCRdb keeps only in-frame clones here, not all; method: immunoSEQ multiplex PCR. V and J calls plus clone size are reproduced from that table; the DNA served to infer D and trimming. The top ten hold over 3.5% of the sample, which has about 160,000 clones, approximately 95% seen once. This clone appeared once. In germline, CDR1 is KGHSH, CDR2 LQKENI. The V and J ends lost 6 bases and 0 bases, in that order; junction bases with no gene match: 7. The CDR3 is 16 residues long. The sequencing input was peripheral blood. The receptor's source is a woman between 45 and 65 years old with acute or convalescent COVID-19. The chain has TRBV18 and TRBJ1-3; TRBD1 agrees at 8 bases. The CDR3 sequence is CASSRDRYYSGNTIYF. The DNA for the CDR3 is TGTGCCAGCTCTCGGGACAGGTACTACTCTGGAAACACCATATATTTT.